One and the same sample provided the 16 T cell receptor beta chains below, sequenced in a study of cytomegalovirus exposure and HLA in healthy donors. Use of 60 Vbeta and 13 Jbeta primers characterized the PCR. Sequencing was performed with immunoSEQ multiplex PCR; in TCRdb, only in-frame clones are kept and a portion is missing. This sample has 150,000 or so clones, with approximately 81% found just once. Sequenced sample: PBMCs. Receptor source: a man between 18 and 29 years old in good health and CMV-seropositive.

This clone was counted only a few times. The chain uses TRBV6-1 and TRBJ1-2, with TRBD1 as a possible D gene (6 bases). CDR3 length: 14 amino acids. Germline V gene sequence: CDR1 MNHNS, CDR2 SASEGT. The V gene lost 5 bases and the J gene lost 5 bases, with 15 bases spanning the gap. The CDR3 region is CASSLGGEPYGYTF. For the CDR3, the DNA is TGTGCCAGCAGTTTAGGGGGAGAGCCTTATGGCTACACCTTC.

The chain is built from TRBV4-2 and TRBJ1-2; 9 nucleotides agree with TRBD1. The CDR3 totals 19 residues. The V gene's germline CDR1 is LGHNA and CDR2 YNFKEQ. The J segment lost 3 bases and the V segment lost 1 base, leaving 15 bases of the junction unmatched. CDR3 sequence reads: CASSQAYLSGTGLDYGYTF. Written as DNA, the CDR3 is TGTGCCAGCAGCCAAGCCTACCTTTCAGGGACAGGGTTGGACTATGGCTACACCTTC.

The rearrangement joins TRBV9 to TRBJ1-4; perhaps TRBD1 as D (6 bases). Germline loops: CDR1 SGDLS, CDR2 YYNGEE. The CDR3 totals 15 residues. V lost 4 bases, J lost 6 bases, and 16 bases lay in between. As DNA, the CDR3 is TGTGCCAGCAGCCCCACGGAGGGGGGGTATGAAAAACTGTTTTTT. This sequence encodes CASSPTEGGYEKLFF.

The rearrangement links TRBV15 to TRBJ2-5; D not resolved. The J call may be incorrect, as the DNA end agrees better with TRBJ2-7. The CDR3 is 12 amino acids. In germline, CDR1 is LNHNV, CDR2 YYDKDF (reference sequence). The chain's CDR3 is CATSRDFYEQYF. As DNA, the CDR3 is TGTGCCACCAGCAGAGATTTCTACGAGCAGTACTTC.

DNA for the CDR3: TGTGCCAGCAGCTTCCCCCGGTTAATCTATGGCTACACCTTC. Protein: CASSFPRLIYGYTF. The rearrangement uses TRBV5-6 and TRBJ1-2; D is unclear. There are 14 residues in the CDR3. The ends were cut back, 2 bases at V and 4 bases at J, with 12 bases in the middle. The germline V gene has CDR1 SGHDT and CDR2 YYEEEE.

This clone showed up just once. The chain combines TRBV2 with TRBJ2-7; 7 bases line up with TRBD1. This CDR3 spans 14 amino acids. Per germline, CDR1 SNHLY and CDR2 FYNNEI. Germline trimming cut 2 bases from V and 6 bases from J; bases unmatched to any gene: 7. CDR3 sequence: CASSESVGGGEQYF. For the CDR3, the DNA is TGTGCCAGCAGTGAATCTGTAGGGGGCGGCGAGCAGTACTTC.

This chain links TRBV18 with TRBJ1-2; 8 bases match TRBD1. This CDR3 spans 17 amino acids. The junction had 12 bases not matched to a gene; V was cut back by 4 bases and J by 2 bases. Germline CDR1 is KGHSH and CDR2 is LQKENI. The CDR3 spells CASSLLPPGQGNYGYTF. The CDR3 DNA is TGTGCCAGCTCACTACTACCCCCCGGACAGGGAAACTATGGCTACACCTTC.

This chain uses TRBV11-3 with TRBJ1-1; TRBD1 matches at 7 bases. The CDR3 covers 13 residues. The V gene's germline CDR1 is SGHNT and CDR2 YENEEA. V dropped 7 bases and J dropped 7; count of bases not matched to a gene: 9. CDR3 DNA: TGTGCCAGCAAGTCCCCTAGACAGGGTGAAGCTTTCTTT. It translates to CASKSPRQGEAFF.

On this clone: This specimen includes other DNA sequences encoding the same CDR3. The V and J genes are TRBV2 and TRBJ1-2; 8 bases match TRBD1. Trimming took 0 bases from V and 4 from J; bases not matched to a gene: 1. Germline V gene data show CDR1 as SNHLY and CDR2 as FYNNEI. CDR3 length: 14 residues. The CDR3 region is CASSEAQGGYGYTF. The CDR3 bases are TGTGCCAGCAGTGAAGCACAGGGGGGCTATGGCTACACCTTC.

The rearrangement joins TRBV5-1 to TRBJ2-7; 10 nucleotides line up with TRBD2. This CDR3 is 16 amino acids long. Germline loops: CDR1 SGHRS, CDR2 YFSETQ. The J segment lost 2 bases and the V segment lost 4 bases, leaving 9 bases of the junction unmatched. Written as DNA, the CDR3 is TGCGCCAGCAGCCAGTTAGGACTAGCGGAAACCTACGAGCAGTACTTC. Protein sequence: CASSQLGLAETYEQYF.

The V call is TRBV6-5, the J call TRBJ1-1; 7 bases align to TRBD1. This CDR3 comprises 15 residues. V lost 1 base to trimming and J lost 3 bases; unmatched junction nucleotides: 5. Germline CDR1 reads MNHEY; CDR2 reads SVGAGI. Written as DNA, the CDR3 is TGTGCCAGCAGTTACTACGGCAGGGGGGACACTGAAGCTTTCTTT. Protein sequence: CASSYYGRGDTEAFF.

The chain recombines TRBV7-2 with TRBJ2-5, with TRBD2 identical over 7 bases. From germline, CDR1 is SGHTA and CDR2 FQGNSA. The CDR3 covers 15 residues. V dropped 2 bases and J dropped 0; count of bases not matched to a gene: 3. The chain's CDR3 is CASSLQGGYQETQYF. CDR3 nucleotides: TGTGCCAGCAGCTTACAGGGAGGGTACCAAGAGACCCAGTACTTC.

The chain carries TRBV15 and TRBJ2-7; D is unclear. The CDR3 runs to 11 residues. V lost 6 bases and J 7 bases, leaving 10 bases between the germline ends. CDR1 is LNHNV, CDR2 YYDKDF, per germline (reference sequence). The CDR3 loop is CATSSELEQYF. The CDR3 nucleotides are TGTGCCACCAGTTCGGAGTTGGAGCAGTACTTC.

The V call is TRBV5-1, the J call TRBJ2-5; TRBD1 agrees at 9 bases. This CDR3 has 16 residues. V was pared by 4 bases and J by 5 bases, with 12 bases of the junction left unmatched. CDR1 and CDR2 from the germline V gene are SGHRS and YFSETQ. CDR3: CASSAREQGAQETQYF. The DNA for the CDR3 is TGCGCCAGCAGCGCCCGGGAACAGGGGGCCCAGGAGACCCAGTACTTC.

The chain uses TRBV2 and TRBJ1-5; 10 bases align to TRBD1. The CDR3 totals 17 residues. CDR1 is SNHLY and CDR2 is FYNNEI in the germline V gene. With V trimmed by 6 bases and J by 3 bases, 11 bases remained unmatched. The CDR3 DNA reads TGTGCCAGCAGGGGCATCTGGACAGGGGGGAACAATCAGCCCCAGCATTTT. Translating it yields CASRGIWTGGNNQPQHF.

The chain has TRBV4-3 and TRBJ2-7, with TRBD2 matching 9 bases. The CDR3 is made up of 15 amino acids. Germline lookup yields CDR1 LGHNA and CDR2 YSLEER. Trimming at V came to 0 bases and at J to 6 bases, leaving 6 bases not matched to a gene. For the CDR3, the DNA is TGCGCCAGCAGCCAAGATTTAGGACTAGCGCGCGAGCAGTACTTC. It encodes CASSQDLGLAREQYF.